This T cell receptor (beta chain) was found in a study of cytomegalovirus exposure and HLA in healthy donors. As for the donors, each was a healthy bone marrow donor. Trimming cost V 5 bases and J 2 bases; bases outside gene matches: 4. The V gene's germline CDR1 is ENHRY and CDR2 SYGVKD. The CDR3 spans 14 residues. Use of 60 Vbeta and 13 Jbeta primers characterized the PCR. Sequencing was performed with immunoSEQ multiplex PCR; in TCRdb, only in-frame clones are kept and a portion is missing. The top ten clones hold 2% to 3% of a sample with under 200,000 clones, around 84% of them seen once. The origin of this receptor is a man aged 25-45 years in good health and CMV-seropositive. Sequencing used PBMCs. The V and J genes are TRBV10-3 and TRBJ2-3, with 7 bases aligning to TRBD2. The CDR3 sequence is CAISSGTVTDTQYF. The CDR3, as DNA: TGTGCCATCAGTAGCGGGACCGTCACAGATACGCAGTATTTT.